These 18 T cell receptor beta chains were sequenced from one sample in a study of graft-versus-host responses after intestinal transplantation. Here immunoSEQ multiplex PCR was the method, and the copy in TCRdb shows in-frame clones only, minus some. Here the sample spans around 25,000 clones, 75% to 90% being singletons. This material consisted of PBMCs, taken 463 days after intestinal transplant. The receptors originated from a human patient who received an intestinal transplant, so some T cells may come from the graft donor.

The chain is built from TRBV9 and TRBJ2-2; D not certain. Looked up from germline, CDR1 is SGDLS and CDR2 is YYNGEE. The CDR3 runs 13 residues. Trimming pared 5 bases from V and 0 bases from J, leaving 5 bases between. Here the CDR3 DNA reads TGTGCCAGCAGTAAGACGAACACCGGGGAGCTGTTTTTT. Translated: CASSKTNTGELFF.

The table lists this clone with a few counts. The gene calls are TRBV27 and TRBJ1-2; 8 positions agree with TRBD1. Germline lookup yields CDR1 MNHEY and CDR2 SMNVEV (reference sequence). The CDR3 runs 12 residues. The V gene end was trimmed by 6 bases and the J gene end by 11 bases; junction bases not matched to a gene: 8. CDR3 protein: CASRFGTGPYTF. DNA of the CDR3: TGTGCCAGCAGGTTCGGGACAGGCCCTTACACCTTC.

V usage is TRBV12-5 and J usage is TRBJ1-1; a weak D match, TRBD1 (6 bases). V gave up 5 bases and J gave up 1 base, with 11 bases separating them. Germline V gene lookup returns CDR1 LGHNT and CDR2 FRNRAP. This CDR3 comprises 14 residues. DNA of the CDR3: TGTGCTAGTGGTAAAGGGGGAAGGAACACTGAAGCTTTCTTT. Translated: CASGKGGRNTEAFF.

This clone was found once. J is TRBJ2-1 and V is TRBV18; 10 bases match TRBD2. The germline gives CDR1 KGHSH, CDR2 LQKENI. Trimming cost V 5 bases and J 7 bases; bases outside gene matches: 14. This CDR3 contains 17 residues. The CDR3 sequence is CASSTQMPSGSTNEQFF. As DNA, the CDR3 is TGTGCCAGCTCAACCCAAATGCCTAGCGGGAGCACAAATGAGCAGTTCTTC.

The chain couples TRBV27 to TRBJ1-5; no firm D call. The germline CDR1 and CDR2 sequences are MNHEY and SMNVEV (reference sequence). With 3 bases removed from V and 0 bases from J, the gap between germline ends came to 3 bases. The CDR3 is 13 amino acids. The CDR3 bases are TGTGCCAGCAGTTTTAATAGCAATCAGCCCCAGCATTTT. Its protein is CASSFNSNQPQHF.

The chain joins TRBV5-6 to TRBJ2-1, with 8 nucleotides matching TRBD2. The V gene's germline CDR1 is SGHDT and CDR2 YYEEEE. V shed 7 bases, J shed 4 bases, and the junction held 7 bases outside the gene matches. The CDR3 totals 14 residues. The CDR3 loop reads CASGAGGDYNEQFF. The CDR3, as DNA: TGTGCCAGCGGGGCGGGAGGAGATTACAATGAGCAGTTCTTC.

V gene TRBV6-5 combines with J gene TRBJ1-5; D is perhaps TRBD1 (5 bases). The germline V and J ends were trimmed by 0 bases and 12 bases, with 15 bases remaining between them. Germline V gene lookup returns CDR1 MNHEY and CDR2 SVGAGI. The CDR3 loop spans 14 amino acids. CDR3 loop: CASSYSPRDPVQHF. The CDR3 coding sequence is TGTGCCAGCAGTTACTCACCCCGGGACCCGGTCCAGCATTTT.

The rearrangement uses TRBV7-9 and TRBJ2-3, with TRBD2 matching 10 bases. CDR3 length: 14 residues. CDR1 is SEHNR and CDR2 is FQNEAQ in the germline V gene (reference sequence). The trim removed 5 bases at V and 4 bases at J, leaving 3 bases unmatched. The CDR3 protein is CASSPGLAADTQYF. The DNA for the CDR3 is TGTGCCAGCAGCCCAGGACTAGCGGCAGATACGCAGTATTTT.

The CDR3 reads CASRPSRTSYEQYF. In DNA, the CDR3 is TGTGCCAGCAGGCCCTCGCGGACCTCCTACGAGCAGTACTTC. The chain carries TRBV6-6 and TRBJ2-7; D gene uncertain. The CDR3 is 14 residues long. Trimming cost V 6 bases and J 0 bases, with 12 bases left between them. Germline CDR1 and CDR2: MNHNY and SVGAGI (reference sequence).

The rearrangement uses TRBV6-5 and TRBJ2-7; possibly TRBD2 for D (5 bases). The V and J ends lost 6 bases and 7 bases respectively, with 16 bases between them. The CDR3 extends over 13 amino acids. Per germline, CDR1 MNHEY and CDR2 SVGAGI. CDR3 in DNA: TGTGCCAGCAGAGCCGGGAACATAGAGGAGCAGTACTTC. The encoded protein is CASRAGNIEEQYF.

The chain joins TRBV28 to TRBJ2-1; D may be TRBD2 (6 bases). Germline loops: CDR1 MDHEN, CDR2 SYDVKM. The CDR3 length is 14 residues. The germline V and J ends were trimmed by 8 bases and 2 bases, with 13 bases remaining between them. The CDR3 loop is CASYGGVTYNEQFF. CDR3 sequence (DNA): TGTGCCAGCTACGGCGGGGTCACCTACAATGAGCAGTTCTTC.

Only one count was recorded for this clone. The rearrangement links TRBV6-1 to TRBJ2-2; D unresolved. V was pared by 6 bases and J by 6 bases, with 11 bases between. The CDR3 contains 13 residues. CDR1 is MNHNS, CDR2 SASEGT, per germline. CDR3 DNA: TGTGCCAGCAGCGTATATCAACCCGGGGAGCTGTTTTTT. Its translation: CASSVYQPGELFF.

The table lists this clone with a count of one. This specimen includes other DNA sequences encoding the same CDR3. The genes are TRBV9 and TRBJ2-1; D is possibly TRBD2 (6 bases). Trimming pared 0 bases from V and 4 bases from J, leaving 11 bases between. Germline assignment: CDR1 SGDLS and CDR2 YYNGEE. This CDR3 region has 15 residues. The CDR3 DNA follows: TGTGCCAGCAGCGTAGGGGGCGGGGCTTACAATGAGCAGTTCTTC. This translates into CASSVGGGAYNEQFF.

The chain combines TRBV6-6 with TRBJ1-5; D is ambiguous. This CDR3 has 16 amino acids. Germline V gene sequence: CDR1 MNHNY, CDR2 SVGAGI (reference sequence). V was shortened by 2 bases and J by 2 bases, with 13 bases between the two germline ends. Here the CDR3 DNA reads TGTGCCAGCAGTTACAGGGTGCGGAAAGGCAATCAGCCCCAGCATTTT. Translating it yields CASSYRVRKGNQPQHF.

The genes are TRBV2 and TRBJ2-1, with D perhaps matching TRBD2 (6 bases). The germline V and J ends were trimmed by 7 bases and 1 base, with 17 bases remaining between them. The CDR3 spans 16 residues. The germline CDR1 and CDR2 sequences are SNHLY and FYNNEI. CDR3 DNA sequence: TGTGCCAGCAACCGCCGGGGCGGGAATTCCTACAATGAGCAGTTCTTC. It specifies CASNRRGGNSYNEQFF.

DNA of the CDR3: TGTGCCAGCAGCCTTTGGGGAGCTCAAGAGACCCAGTACTTC. It translates to CASSLWGAQETQYF. The gene calls are TRBV6-1 and TRBJ2-5; tentatively, D is TRBD2 (5 bases). Trimming left V 6 bases short and J 2 bases short, with 13 bases between. Germline CDR1 reads MNHNS; CDR2 reads SASEGT. This CDR3 region has 14 residues.

The CDR3 spells CSLSPSLVLNEQFF. Here the CDR3 DNA reads TGCAGCCTTTCCCCCTCCCTAGTTTTGAATGAGCAGTTCTTC. This chain joins TRBV29-1 and TRBJ2-1; D is uncertain. The CDR3 consists of 14 residues. Germline CDR1 is SQVTM and CDR2 is ANQGSEA. Deletions cut 8 bases from V and 7 bases from J, with 21 bases between.

This chain links TRBV10-2 with TRBJ1-5, with unresolved D. This CDR3 spans 12 amino acids. Trimming left V 0 bases short and J 4 bases short, with 1 base between. Per germline, CDR1 WSHSY and CDR2 SAAADI. The CDR3, as DNA: TGCGCCAGCAGTGAGTCTAATCAGCCCCAGCATTTT. The encoded protein is CASSESNQPQHF.